The next 23 T cell receptor beta chains were all read from a single sample in a study of CD8 T cells in ankylosing spondylitis. TCRdb independently ran MiXCR on the 5' RACE reads; one entry per CDR3 protein. This table has approximately 250,000 distinct CDR3 sequences, roughly a tenth appearing once. The sequencing sample was made of blood, either unsorted or a sorted T cell fraction (not recorded which). The receptor set was obtained from a male donor with ankylosing spondylitis or in good health (not recorded which).

The rearrangement joins TRBV6-5 to TRBJ2-3, with D possibly TRBD2 on 6 matching bases. CDR3 size: 13 residues. Germline V gene sequence: CDR1 MNHEY, CDR2 SVGAGI. V was clipped by 0 bases and J by 14 bases, with 15 bases between them. Here the CDR3 reads CASSYSSRDSGYF. CDR3 nucleotide sequence: TGTGCCAGCAGTTACTCGAGTCGGGACTCGGGGTATTTT.

Notes on this clonotype: A read error may account for a junction end that differs from germline. The CDR3 bases are TGTGCCAACAGCGTCACTAGCGGAAACAATGAGCAGTTCTTC. Residues: CANSVTSGNNEQFF. The rearrangement links TRBV9 to TRBJ2-1; TRBD2 matches at 8 bases. This CDR3 has 14 residues. Germline-derived CDR1 and CDR2 are SGDLS and YYNGEE.

The chain carries TRBV30 and TRBJ2-7; TRBD1 matches 8 bases. Trimming cost V 5 bases and J 1 base; bases outside gene matches: 4. The CDR3 runs to 13 residues. Germline CDR1 GTSNPN, CDR2 SVGIG (reference sequence). CDR3 in amino acids: CAWSTGGSYEQYF. The CDR3 DNA reads as TGTGCCTGGTCCACAGGGGGGTCCTACGAGCAGTACTTC.

About this clonotype itself: A read error may explain this, as a much larger clone is one base away. J is TRBJ2-7 and V is TRBV10-3, with a possible D match to TRBD2 (6 bases). In germline, CDR1 is ENHRY, CDR2 SYGVKD. The CDR3 runs 13 residues. CDR3 region: CATISGVDYEQCF. The CDR3 bases are TGTGCCACCATAAGCGGTGTGGACTACGAGCAGTGCTTC.

This clonotype appeared a few times. V gene TRBV6-5 combines with J gene TRBJ1-1; D not certain. This CDR3 comprises 15 residues. V was trimmed by 3 bases and J by 1 base, leaving 12 bases between them. Germline lookup yields CDR1 MNHEY and CDR2 SVGAGI. The CDR3 DNA is TGTGCCAGCAGTTATGAATGGCGAGAGAACACTGAAGCTTTCTTT. This sequence encodes CASSYEWRENTEAFF.

This clonotype was counted ten times or more. This chain links TRBV20-1 with TRBJ2-1; D might be TRBD1 (5 bases). The CDR3 is 14 residues long. CDR1 DFQATT and CDR2 SNEGSKA come from the germline V gene (reference sequence). Trimming took 0 bases from V and 6 from J, leaving 12 bases between them. CDR3 region: CSARDGQGSNEQFF. Written as DNA, the CDR3 is TGCAGTGCTAGAGATGGGCAGGGAAGCAATGAGCAGTTCTTC.

This clonotype was picked up many times. The rearrangement uses TRBV20-1 and TRBJ1-1; no clear D gene. The CDR3 has 12 residues. V was trimmed by 3 bases and J by 1 base, leaving 6 bases between them. The germline V gene has CDR1 DFQATT and CDR2 SNEGSKA (reference sequence). This CDR3 is CSASESNTEAFF. CDR3 sequence (DNA): TGCAGTGCTAGCGAATCGAACACTGAAGCTTTCTTT.

This clonotype was found many times. This sequence joins TRBV5-4 and TRBJ2-7, with 8 bases identical to TRBD1. The CDR3 has 14 residues. Per the germline V gene, CDR1 is SGHNT and CDR2 is YYREEE (reference sequence). As DNA, the CDR3 is TGTGATCCCCGGGACAGGTGGGGGCTGTTGGAGCAGTACTTC. Protein: CDPRDRWGLLEQYF.

V gene TRBV18 combines with J gene TRBJ2-1; TRBD2 might be the D (7 bases). Germline assignment: CDR1 KGHSH and CDR2 LQKENI. The CDR3 has 17 amino acids. With 2 bases removed from V and 1 base from J, the gap between germline ends came to 15 bases. In nucleotides, the CDR3 is TGTGCCAGCTCACCAACGTGGAGGGGGGGTTCCTACAATGAGCAGTTCTTC. This translates into CASSPTWRGGSYNEQFF.

The sample holds many counts of this clonotype. V gene TRBV29-1 combines with J gene TRBJ2-3; D remains unclear. CDR1 and CDR2 from the germline V gene are SQVTM and ANQGSEA. The CDR3 totals 13 residues. V was shortened by 6 bases and J by 2 bases, with 12 bases between the two germline ends. The CDR3 region is CSVRLSLTDTQYF. The CDR3 DNA reads as TGCAGCGTCCGTTTAAGCCTCACAGATACGCAGTATTTT.

This clonotype came up many times. V gene TRBV5-1 combines with J gene TRBJ2-1, with D tentatively TRBD2 (5 bases). V was cut by 4 bases and J by 12 bases, with 14 bases left in between. The CDR3 spans 12 residues. Germline V gene sequence: CDR1 SGHRS, CDR2 YFSETQ. The CDR3 loop is CASSAGVTAQFF. As DNA, the CDR3 is TGCGCCAGCAGCGCCGGGGTCACCGCGCAGTTCTTC.

This clonotype came up many times. The genes are TRBV20-1 and TRBJ2-7, with 8 bases aligning to TRBD1. J gave up 7 bases and V 1 base, and 9 bases lay outside the gene matches. The CDR3 has 14 residues. Germline assignment: CDR1 DFQATT and CDR2 SNEGSKA (reference sequence). The CDR3 region has the DNA TGCAGTGCTAGAGGGACAGGGTACGTCTATGAGCAGTACTTC. Translation gives CSARGTGYVYEQYF.

At least ten counts were recorded for this clonotype. CDR3 coding DNA: TGCGCCTTGCGGGAGGCTTCCTACAATGAGCAGTTCTTC. Protein: CALREASYNEQFF. The chain couples TRBV20-1 to TRBJ2-1, with TRBD2 identical over 8 bases. Germline-derived CDR1 and CDR2 are DFQATT and SNEGSKA (reference sequence). The CDR3 extends over 13 amino acids.

This clonotype has ten or more counts. The rearrangement links TRBV2 to TRBJ2-5, with a tentative D call TRBD1 (5 bases). With 4 bases removed from V and 3 bases from J, the gap between germline ends came to 12 bases. This CDR3 comprises 14 residues. Germline V gives CDR1 SNHLY, CDR2 FYNNEI. This chain's CDR3 is CASSVRGAKETQYF. CDR3 in DNA: TGTGCCAGCAGTGTTAGGGGCGCAAAAGAGACCCAGTACTTC. Using reference TRBV2 and TRBJ2-5 for the parts outside the CDR3, the full variable domain is EPEVTQTPSHQVTQMGQEVILRCVPISNHLYFYWYRQILGQKVEFLVSFYNNEISEKSEIFDDQFSVERPDGSNFTLKIRSTKLEDSAMYFCASSVRGAKETQYFGPGTRLLVL.

This clonotype was detected many times. This sequence joins TRBV6-5 and TRBJ1-2; possible D gene TRBD1, 6 bases. V gave up 4 bases and J gave up 2 bases, with 11 bases separating them. CDR3 length: 14 residues. Germline V lookup: CDR1 MNHEY, CDR2 SVGAGI. As DNA, the CDR3 is TGTGCCAGCAGTTCAACGGGACAAAACTATGGCTACACCTTC. Amino acids: CASSSTGQNYGYTF.

The genes are TRBV2 and TRBJ2-6, with a weak D call TRBD1 (5 bases). Per germline, CDR1 SNHLY and CDR2 FYNNEI. This CDR3 comprises 15 residues. Trimming took off 7 bases at V and 0 bases at J, with 10 bases between the two ends. The DNA of the CDR3 is TGTGCCAGCACCCGACAGAGCTCTGGGGCCAACGTCCTGACTTTC. It yields the protein CASTRQSSGANVLTF.

This clonotype was seen at least ten times. This chain joins TRBV12-3 or TRBV12-4 and TRBJ1-1; D might be TRBD1 (6 bases). The V gene lost 1 base and the J gene lost 0 bases, with 9 bases spanning the gap. The CDR3 contains 15 residues. The CDR3 DNA sequence: TGTGCCAGCAGTTTAGATCACAGGGTGAACACTGAAGCTTTCTTT. Its translation is CASSLDHRVNTEAFF.

This clonotype was seen repeatedly, ten times or more. V and J are TRBV29-1 and TRBJ2-5, with 8 bases that match TRBD2. Germline CDR1 is SQVTM and CDR2 is ANQGSEA. The CDR3 covers 13 residues. The V segment lost 7 bases and the J segment 7 bases; nucleotides outside the gene matches: 11. In nucleotides, the CDR3 is TGCAGCGGCGGGGGGCCAGGTTCGGGGACCCAGTACTTC. Protein sequence: CSGGGPGSGTQYF.

This clonotype came up many times. The J gene is TRBJ1-2, the V gene TRBV5-1; possible D gene TRBD1, 5 bases. V was trimmed by 0 bases and J by 6 bases, leaving 15 bases between them. Germline V gene sequence: CDR1 SGHRS, CDR2 YFSETQ. This CDR3 spans 15 amino acids. The CDR3 loop is CASSLEGTGADGYTF. CDR3 DNA: TGCGCCAGCAGCTTGGAAGGGACTGGAGCGGATGGCTACACCTTC.

This clonotype was observed at least ten times. This sequence joins TRBV15 and TRBJ1-6; no firm D call. V was pared by 0 bases and J by 6 bases, with 9 bases between. CDR3 length: 15 residues. The germline gives CDR1 LNHNV, CDR2 YYDKDF (reference sequence). CDR3 coding DNA: TGTGCCACCAGCAGAGAAGGAGGATTTAATTCACCCCTCCACTTT. This encodes CATSREGGFNSPLHF. Together with reference TRBV15 and TRBJ1-6, the CDR3 gives the full variable domain: DAMVIQNPRYQVTQFGKPVTLSCSQTLNHNVMYWYQQKSSQAPKLLFHYYDKDFNNEADTPDNFQSRRPNTSFCFLDIRSPGLGDTAMYLCATSREGGFNSPLHFGNGTRLTVT.

This clonotype has a handful of counts. This chain links TRBV20-1 with TRBJ2-1; 13 bases fit TRBD2. CDR1 DFQATT and CDR2 SNEGSKA come from the germline V gene (reference sequence). There are 21 residues in the CDR3. V trimming: 6 bases; J trimming: 1 base; junction bases outside the gene matches: 21. The CDR3 bases are TGCAGTGCCTTAGTTCCCCCCTGGACTAGCGGGGGAAACTATTCCTACAATGAGCAGTTCTTC. Protein: CSALVPPWTSGGNYSYNEQFF.

This clonotype was recorded many times. The gene calls are TRBV6-1 and TRBJ2-1, with 8 bases fitting TRBD2. V lost 8 bases, J lost 6 bases, and 12 bases stayed unmatched. Germline V gene lookup returns CDR1 MNHNS and CDR2 SASEGT. The CDR3 contains 15 residues. Here the CDR3 reads CASLKTGGAFNEQFF. The CDR3 DNA sequence: TGTGCCAGCTTAAAAACGGGGGGGGCGTTCAATGAGCAGTTCTTC.

This clonotype was counted at least ten times. The chain is built from TRBV20-1 and TRBJ1-2; 8 bases match TRBD1. Trimming removed 0 bases from V and 3 bases from J; junction bases left unmatched: 9. This CDR3 region has 16 residues. CDR1 and CDR2 from the germline V gene are DFQATT and SNEGSKA (reference sequence). The DNA for the CDR3 is TGCAGTGCTAGAGACCTAGACAGGGGAGAATACTATGGCTACACCTTC. It specifies CSARDLDRGEYYGYTF.